The present entry profiles one T cell receptor (beta chain) with its context. This entry comes from a study of blood T cell repertoires in COVID-19. Across the whole study: Specimens from acute and convalescent COVID-19 originated in the United States, Italy and Spain. Sources were T cells, B-cell-depleted T cells, or PBMCs; the material itself was cDNA or gDNA.

Germline values: CDR1 KGHSH, CDR2 LQKENI. The V end lost 1 base, the J end lost 4 bases, and 8 bases lay between the germline ends. CDR3 length: 15 residues. Everyone who took part was 18 to 89 years old, and they came from about two dozen US areas. As processed by the authors: Amplification of reference gene primers was used by the study to estimate nucleated cell counts. Using immunoSEQ multiplex PCR, the repertoire was profiled, and TCRdb retains in-frame clones only, with some absent. The V and J calls and clone size were taken over from that table, and D and trimming were inferred from the DNA. The repertoire holds 100,000 to 150,000 clones, with about 81% as singletons.

Source material: PBMCs or T cells enriched from blood (not recorded which). The rearrangement links TRBV18 to TRBJ1-6, with D unclear. The sequence derives from a man in his forties or fifties with acute COVID-19. This chain's CDR3 is CASSPLPDYNSPLHF. For the CDR3, the DNA is TGTGCCAGCTCACCACTCCCAGATTATAATTCACCCCTCCACTTT.